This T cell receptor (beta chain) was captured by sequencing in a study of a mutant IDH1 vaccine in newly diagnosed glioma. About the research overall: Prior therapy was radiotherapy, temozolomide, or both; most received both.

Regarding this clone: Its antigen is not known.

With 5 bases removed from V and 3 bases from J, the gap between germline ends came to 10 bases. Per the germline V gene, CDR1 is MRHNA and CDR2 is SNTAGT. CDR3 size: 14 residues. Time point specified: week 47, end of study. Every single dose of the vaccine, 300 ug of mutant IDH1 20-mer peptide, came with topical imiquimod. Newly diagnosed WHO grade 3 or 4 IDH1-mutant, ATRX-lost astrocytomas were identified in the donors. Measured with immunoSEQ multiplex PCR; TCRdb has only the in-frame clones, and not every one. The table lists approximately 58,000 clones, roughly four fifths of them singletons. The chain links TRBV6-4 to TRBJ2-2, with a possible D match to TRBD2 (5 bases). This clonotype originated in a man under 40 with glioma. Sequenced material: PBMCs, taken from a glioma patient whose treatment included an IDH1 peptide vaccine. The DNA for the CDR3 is TGTGCCAGCAGTCCATCGGGGTACACCGGGGAGCTGTTTTTT. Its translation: CASSPSGYTGELFF.